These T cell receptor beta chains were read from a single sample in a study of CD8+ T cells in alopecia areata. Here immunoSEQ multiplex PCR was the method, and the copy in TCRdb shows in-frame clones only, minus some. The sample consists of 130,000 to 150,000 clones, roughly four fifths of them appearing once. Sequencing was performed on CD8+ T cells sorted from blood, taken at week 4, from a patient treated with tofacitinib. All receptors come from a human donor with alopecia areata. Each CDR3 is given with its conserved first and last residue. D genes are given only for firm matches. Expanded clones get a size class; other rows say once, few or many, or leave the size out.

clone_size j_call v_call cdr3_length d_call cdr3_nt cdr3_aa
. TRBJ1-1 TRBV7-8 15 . TGTGCCAGCAGCTTAATAACTGCCCAGAACACTGAAGCTTTCTTT CASSLITAQNTEAFF
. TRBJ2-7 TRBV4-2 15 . TGTGCCAGCAGCCAAGATGGTCAGCCATCCTACGAGCAGTACTTC CASSQDGQPSYEQYF
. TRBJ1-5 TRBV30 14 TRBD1 TGTGCCTGGAGTGCGGGCAGGGGGCATCAGCCCCAGCATTTT CAWSAGRGHQPQHF
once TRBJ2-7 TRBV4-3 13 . TGCGCCAGCAGCCAAGATAGCCTTAGCGAGCAGTACTTC CASSQDSLSEQYF
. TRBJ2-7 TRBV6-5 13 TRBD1 TGTGCCAGCAGTCAACAGGGGGCCTACGAGCAGTACTTC CASSQQGAYEQYF
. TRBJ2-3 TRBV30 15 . TGTGCCTGGATCAAGGACGGGTCCAACACAGATACGCAGTATTTT CAWIKDGSNTDTQYF
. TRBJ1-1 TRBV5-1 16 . TGCGCCAGCAGCTTAGGAGACAGTCCCATGAACACTGAAGCTTTCTTT CASSLGDSPMNTEAFF
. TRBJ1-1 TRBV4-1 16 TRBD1 TGCGCCAGCAGCCTCGACAGGGGGCGAATGAACACTGAAGCTTTCTTT CASSLDRGRMNTEAFF
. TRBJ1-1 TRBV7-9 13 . TGTGCCAGCACCGAGGGTGGTGGCACTGAAGCTTTCTTT CASTEGGGTEAFF
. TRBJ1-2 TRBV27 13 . TGTGCCAGCAGTCCCAACCACGCCTATGGCTACACCTTC CASSPNHAYGYTF
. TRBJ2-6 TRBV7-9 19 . TGTGCCAGCAGCTCCTCAGGGGTAAGGGAACGTGCCGGGGCCAACGTCCTGACTTTC CASSSSGVRERAGANVLTF
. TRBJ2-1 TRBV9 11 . TGTGCCAGCAGCGGCCACAAAGAGCAGTTCTTC CASSGHKEQFF
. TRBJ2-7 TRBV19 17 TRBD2 TGTGCCAGTAGTATCGGACATACTAGCGGGGGAACCTACGAGCAGTACTTC CASSIGHTSGGTYEQYF
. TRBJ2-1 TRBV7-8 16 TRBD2 TGTGCCAGCAGCCAATTTAGCGGGGGGGCTGACAATGAGCAGTTCTTC CASSQFSGGADNEQFF
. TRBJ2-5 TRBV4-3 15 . TGCGCCAGCAGCCAAGATTCAGGGCCGAGAGAGACCCAGTACTTC CASSQDSGPRETQYF
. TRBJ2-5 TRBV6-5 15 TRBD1 TGTGCCAGCAGTTATTCTCAGGGGGTGGTGGAGACCCAGTACTTC CASSYSQGVVETQYF
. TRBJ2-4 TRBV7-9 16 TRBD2 TGTGCCAGCAGCCCACCCGGGGGGGCGGCCAAAAACATTCAGTACTTC CASSPPGGAAKNIQYF
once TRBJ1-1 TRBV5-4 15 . TGTGCCAGCAGCGACACCCCACGAGCCTCCACTGAAGCTTTCTTT CASSDTPRASTEAFF
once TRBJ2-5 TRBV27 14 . TGTGCCAGCAGTTTACAGGGATTCGCGGAGACCCAGTACTTC CASSLQGFAETQYF
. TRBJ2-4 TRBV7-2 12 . TGTGCCAGCAGCTTTTCTTCGGACATTCAGTACTTC CASSFSSDIQYF
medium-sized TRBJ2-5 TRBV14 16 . TGTGCCAGCAGCCAAAGGGCTGGTGGGGGAAAAGAGACCCAGTACTTC CASSQRAGGGKETQYF
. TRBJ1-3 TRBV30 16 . TGTGCCTCCTTTGCCAACAGGCCCTACTCTGGAAACACCATATATTTT CASFANRPYSGNTIYF
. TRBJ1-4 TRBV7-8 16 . TGTGCCAGCAGCGAAGCGGGAGGGGGTTCTAATGAAAAACTGTTTTTT CASSEAGGGSNEKLFF
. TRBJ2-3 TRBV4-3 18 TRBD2 TGCGCCAGCAGCCAAGACCCCTTCCTAGCGGGTAGCACAGATACGCAGTATTTT CASSQDPFLAGSTDTQYF
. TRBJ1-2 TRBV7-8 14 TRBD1 TGTGCCAGCAGCCCGGGGACAGGGAGCAATGGCTACACCTTC CASSPGTGSNGYTF
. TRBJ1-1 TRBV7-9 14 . TGTGCCAGCAGCTTAGGGCAGTCGAACACTGAAGCTTTCTTT CASSLGQSNTEAFF
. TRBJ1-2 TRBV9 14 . TGTGCCAGCAGCGTACGTGGGACGACTTATGGCTACACCTTC CASSVRGTTYGYTF
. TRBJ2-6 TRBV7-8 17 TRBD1 TGTGCCAGCAGCTTGGGACAGGGGCCCACTGGGGCCAACGTCCTGACTTTC CASSLGQGPTGANVLTF
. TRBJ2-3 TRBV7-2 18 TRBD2 TGTGCCAGCAGCTTAGCGGGGGAGCTAGCGGGGGATCCAGATACGCAGTATTTT CASSLAGELAGDPDTQYF
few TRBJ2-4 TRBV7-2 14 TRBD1 TGTGCCAGCAGCGACCGGGACAGGGAAAACATTCAGTACTTC CASSDRDRENIQYF
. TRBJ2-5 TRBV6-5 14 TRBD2 TGTGCCAGCAGGGAGAGTAGCGGGCAAGAGACCCAGTACTTC CASRESSGQETQYF
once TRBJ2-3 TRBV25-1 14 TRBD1 TGTGCCAGCTCGCGGGGACAGGGCGTGGATACGCAGTATTTT CASSRGQGVDTQYF
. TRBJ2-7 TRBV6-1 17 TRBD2 TGTGCCAGCAGTGCGGGACTAGCGGGGGAGCCGTCCTACGAGCAGTACTTC CASSAGLAGEPSYEQYF
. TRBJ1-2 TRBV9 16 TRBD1 TGTGCCAGCAGCGACCCCCCGGGACAGGGACACTATGGCTACACCTTC CASSDPPGQGHYGYTF
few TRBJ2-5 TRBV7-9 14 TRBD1 TGTGCCAGCAGCTCGCAGGGGGAAGGGGGGACCCAGTACTTC CASSSQGEGGTQYF
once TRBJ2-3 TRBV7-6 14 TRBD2 TGTGCCAGCGGAGTAGCGGGGGGCCGAGATACGCAGTATTTT CASGVAGGRDTQYF
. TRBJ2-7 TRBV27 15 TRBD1 TGTGCCAGCAGTGACCGGGACAGGCACTCCTACGAGCAGTACTTC CASSDRDRHSYEQYF
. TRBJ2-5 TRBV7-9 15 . TGTGCCAGCAGCTTAGACGCCCCTTATCAAGAGACCCAGTACTTC CASSLDAPYQETQYF
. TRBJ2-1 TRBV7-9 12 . TGTGCCAGCAGCCGTGGGGGCAATGAGCAGTTCTTC CASSRGGNEQFF
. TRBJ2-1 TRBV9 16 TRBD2 TGTGCCAGCAGCGTGGGACTAGCGGGGGGGTTCGATGAGCAGTTCTTC CASSVGLAGGFDEQFF
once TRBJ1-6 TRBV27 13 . TGTGCCAGCAGTCCGTATTATAATTCACCCCTCCACTTT CASSPYYNSPLHF
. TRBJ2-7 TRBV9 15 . TGTGCCAGCAGCGTATTCGCGGCTAGCTCCTACGAGCAGTACTTC CASSVFAASSYEQYF
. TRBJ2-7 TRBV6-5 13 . TGTGCCAGCAGTTACTCGAAGGAAGGCGAGCAGTACTTC CASSYSKEGEQYF
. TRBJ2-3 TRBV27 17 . TGTGCCAGCAGTAAGGGGTTCCCGTTCTCCGGCACAGATACGCAGTATTTT CASSKGFPFSGTDTQYF
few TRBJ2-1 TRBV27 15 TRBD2 TGTGCCAGCAGTTTCAGCGGGGCTTCCTACAATGAGCAGTTCTTC CASSFSGASYNEQFF
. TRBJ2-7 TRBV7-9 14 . TGTGCCAGCAGCCCGGGGTTCAGTGGCTACGAGCAGTACTTC CASSPGFSGYEQYF
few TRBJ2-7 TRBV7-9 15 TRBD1 TGTGCCAGCAGCTCCCCCCGGGACAGCTCCTACGAGCAGTACTTC CASSSPRDSSYEQYF
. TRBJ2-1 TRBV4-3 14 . TGCGCCAGCAGCCAAGGGGGGTGGCTCAATGAGCAGTTCTTC CASSQGGWLNEQFF